This TCR beta chain was obtained from a study of cytomegalovirus exposure and HLA in healthy donors. In the study overall: Across 350 to 500 genotyped donors, around 82% landed in the Caucasian-associated ancestry cluster.

Use of 60 Vbeta and 13 Jbeta primers characterized the PCR. The table came from immunoSEQ multiplex PCR; TCRdb's copy has only in-frame clones and leaves some out. The data contain roughly 70,000 clones, around 91% of them singletons. The germline gives CDR1 MDHEN, CDR2 SYDVKM. The CDR3 runs 13 residues. V shed 2 bases, J shed 8 bases, and the junction held 2 bases outside the gene matches. Material for sequencing was PBMCs. The genes are TRBV28 and TRBJ2-1; 8 bases line up with TRBD2. This sequence was found in a woman aged 30 to 39 in good health and CMV-seropositive. CDR3 sequence (DNA): TGTGCCAGCAGTTTAGAACTAGCGGATGAGCAGTTCTTC. This encodes CASSLELADEQFF.